Following are 17 T cell receptor beta chains from one sample sequenced in a study of T cells in Graves' hyperthyroidism and ophthalmopathy. The TCR beta CDR3 regions underwent amplification using RNA transcripts as the source. First-round RT-PCR of the TCR CDR3 relied on the HTBI primer set. In TCRdb, the multiplex PCR reads were re-called with MiXCR into one record per CDR3 protein. The sample includes hundreds of thousands of distinct CDR3 sequences, 13% to 15% of them seen just once. Specimen: blood. These receptor sequences come from a woman aged 45-60 years with Graves' ophthalmopathy.

The chain uses TRBV24-1 and TRBJ2-2; D gene uncertain. The CDR3 has 14 amino acids. The V end lost 4 bases, the J end lost 7 bases, and 12 bases lay between the germline ends. The germline V gene encodes CDR1 KGHDR and CDR2 SFDVKD. CDR3 region: CATSDVGPLGELFF. Here the CDR3 DNA reads TGTGCCACCAGTGACGTAGGTCCCCTCGGGGAGCTGTTTTTT.

This clonotype was seen ten or more times. The CDR3 sequence is CASSFEGSTNYGYTF. The CDR3 DNA sequence: TGTGCCAGCAGTTTTGAGGGCTCAACTAACTATGGCTACACCTTC. The chain links TRBV28 to TRBJ1-2; D gene uncertain. CDR3 length: 15 amino acids. The V gene lost 3 bases and the J gene lost 0 bases, with 11 bases spanning the gap. CDR1 is MDHEN and CDR2 is SYDVKM in the germline V gene.

The rearrangement uses TRBV5-4 and TRBJ2-3; D not resolved. With 3 bases removed from V and 3 bases from J, the gap between germline ends came to 14 bases. CDR3 length: 15 residues. The germline V gene has CDR1 SGHNT and CDR2 YYREEE (reference sequence). As DNA, the CDR3 is TGTGCCAGCAGCTACCTCGTCCGTGATACAGATACGCAGTATTTT. It codes for CASSYLVRDTDTQYF.

The chain uses TRBV27 and TRBJ2-3, with D unresolved. Germline V lookup: CDR1 MNHEY, CDR2 SMNVEV (reference sequence). Deletions cut 7 bases from V and 7 bases from J, with 12 bases between. The CDR3 has 12 residues. CDR3 residues: CASNKAGNTQYF. As DNA, the CDR3 is TGTGCCAGCAACAAAGCTGGCAATACGCAGTATTTT.

The V call is TRBV20-1, the J call TRBJ2-5, with unresolved D. Between the trimmed V and J ends, which lost 6 bases and 0 bases, there was a span of 14 bases. Germline V gene sequence: CDR1 DFQATT, CDR2 SNEGSKA (reference sequence). The CDR3 sequence is 14 residues long. DNA of the CDR3: TGCAGTGCCAGCCCTACAGTCCACCAAGAGACCCAGTACTTC. Its protein is CSASPTVHQETQYF.

This clonotype was picked up many times. The chain employs TRBV7-9 and TRBJ2-7; possibly TRBD1 for D (5 bases). The germline gives CDR1 SEHNR, CDR2 FQNEAQ (reference sequence). Trimming pared 5 bases from V and 2 bases from J, leaving 19 bases between. The CDR3 spans 16 residues. CDR3 DNA sequence: TGTGCCAGCAGCCCAGACAGATCGAGCCCTCCCTACGAGCAGTACTTC. Encoded protein: CASSPDRSSPPYEQYF.

Turning to this clonotype: This could be a read error, since a much larger clone is one nucleotide away. The chain is built from TRBV12-3 or TRBV12-4 and TRBJ2-1; the D gene is possibly TRBD1 (5 bases). The CDR3 is made up of 16 amino acids. DNA of the CDR3: TGTGCCAGCAGTCGGACACCACCAAGCTCCTACGATGAGCAGTTCTTC. Translated, it gives CASSRTPPSSYDEQFF.

This clonotype was counted at least ten times. The chain recombines TRBV7-9 with TRBJ2-1; D not resolved. V was pared by 1 base and J by 7 bases, with 17 bases between. The CDR3 has 16 amino acids. CDR1 and CDR2 (germline): SEHNR, FQNEAQ (reference sequence). CDR3 residues: CASSLDPERPQNEQFF. In DNA form, the CDR3 reads TGTGCCAGCAGCTTAGACCCCGAAAGGCCCCAGAATGAGCAGTTCTTC.

This clonotype was counted ten times or more. The chain has TRBV28 and TRBJ1-5; D gene ambiguous. The V end was cut by 3 bases, the J end by 2 bases, with 8 bases between. Germline V CDR1 and CDR2: MDHEN, SYDVKM. The CDR3 covers 14 residues. CDR3 in amino acids: CASSLSGRNQPQHF. The CDR3 nucleotides are TGTGCCAGCAGTTTGTCGGGTCGCAATCAGCCCCAGCATTTT.

This clonotype has a count of ten or more. This rearrangement joins TRBV7-9 to TRBJ2-1; D gene unclear. CDR3 length: 11 amino acids. The ends were cut back, 9 bases at V and 12 bases at J, with 15 bases in the middle. The germline V gene has CDR1 SEHNR and CDR2 FQNEAQ (reference sequence). Here the CDR3 DNA reads TGTGCCAGTTATTCGGGTTTGTGGCAGTTCTTC. It translates to CASYSGLWQFF.

At least ten counts were recorded for this clonotype. This chain links TRBV7-2 with TRBJ2-5; 12 nucleotides match TRBD2. The V gene end was trimmed by 3 bases and the J gene end by 5 bases; junction bases not matched to a gene: 4. Per the germline V gene, CDR1 is SGHTA and CDR2 is FQGNSA. This CDR3 has 15 amino acids. The CDR3 reads CASSFLAGGSETQYF. CDR3 DNA sequence: TGTGCCAGCAGCTTCCTAGCGGGAGGGTCCGAGACCCAGTACTTC. Drawing the rest from reference TRBV7-2 and TRBJ2-5, the complete variable domain is GAGVSQSPSNKVTEKGKDVELRCDPISGHTALYWYRQSLGQGLEFLIYFQGNSAPDKSGLPSDRFSAERTGGSVSTLTIQRTQQEDSAVYLCASSFLAGGSETQYFGPGTRLLVL.

V gene TRBV24-1 combines with J gene TRBJ2-4; D is ambiguous. Germline V gene data show CDR1 as KGHDR and CDR2 as SFDVKD. Trimming removed 4 bases from V and 0 bases from J, with 9 bases in between. CDR3 size: 15 residues. The CDR3 bases are TGTGCCACCAGTGAAGGCGGAGTAGCCAAAAACATTCAGTACTTC. It encodes CATSEGGVAKNIQYF.

This clonotype was picked up many times. This rearrangement joins TRBV19 to TRBJ2-1, with D possibly TRBD2 on 6 matching bases. The germline CDR1 and CDR2 sequences are LNHDA and SQIVND (reference sequence). The V end was cut by 5 bases, the J end by 6 bases, with 26 bases between. The CDR3 runs to 18 residues. CDR3 amino acids: CASSPHIGGGPLGNEQFF. In DNA form, the CDR3 reads TGTGCCAGTAGTCCTCATATCGGTGGAGGGCCATTAGGCAATGAGCAGTTCTTC.

This chain uses TRBV5-1 with TRBJ1-3; D gene unclear. Germline V CDR1 and CDR2: SGHRS, YFSETQ. The CDR3 is 16 amino acids. V lost 1 base to trimming and J lost 4 bases, with 15 bases between them. CDR3 in DNA: TGCGCCAGCAGCTTGTGGGCCAAGGCAGGAGGAAACACCATATATTTT. It specifies CASSLWAKAGGNTIYF.

This chain uses TRBV7-9 with TRBJ1-3, with unresolved D. The CDR3 runs to 15 residues. V dropped 4 bases and J dropped 0 bases, with 10 bases sitting between them. Germline V gene sequence: CDR1 SEHNR, CDR2 FQNEAQ (reference sequence). The CDR3 nucleotides read TGTGCCAGCAGCTCCCGACTCGACTCTGGAAACACCATATATTTT. Its translation: CASSSRLDSGNTIYF. The complete variable domain, with remaining parts taken from reference TRBV7-9 and TRBJ1-3, reads DTGVSQNPRHKITKRGQNVTFRCDPISEHNRLYWYRQTLGQGPEFLTYFQNEAQLEKSRLLSDRFSAERPKGSFSTLEIQRTEQGDSAMYLCASSSRLDSGNTIYFGEGSWLTVV.

A remark on this clonotype: This could be a read error, since a much larger clone is one nucleotide away. The chain couples TRBV7-9 to TRBJ2-1; TRBD2 is a possible D gene (6 bases). CDR1 and CDR2 from the germline V gene are SEHNR and FQNEAQ (reference sequence). The length of the CDR3 is 17 residues. In DNA, the CDR3 is TGTGCCAGCAGCTTAGTCTTTGGCGGGACTTCCTACAATGATCAGTTCTTC. It encodes CASSLVFGGTSYNDQFF.

This clonotype was detected only a few times. The chain links TRBV20-1 to TRBJ2-7, with 12 bases matching TRBD2. Germline V gene sequence: CDR1 DFQATT, CDR2 SNEGSKA (reference sequence). Trimming removed 0 bases from V and 4 bases from J; junction bases left unmatched: 4. The CDR3 is 15 residues long. Written as DNA, the CDR3 is TGCAGTGCTAGAGATGTGACTAGCGGGAGTTACGAGCAGTACTTC. This sequence encodes CSARDVTSGSYEQYF.